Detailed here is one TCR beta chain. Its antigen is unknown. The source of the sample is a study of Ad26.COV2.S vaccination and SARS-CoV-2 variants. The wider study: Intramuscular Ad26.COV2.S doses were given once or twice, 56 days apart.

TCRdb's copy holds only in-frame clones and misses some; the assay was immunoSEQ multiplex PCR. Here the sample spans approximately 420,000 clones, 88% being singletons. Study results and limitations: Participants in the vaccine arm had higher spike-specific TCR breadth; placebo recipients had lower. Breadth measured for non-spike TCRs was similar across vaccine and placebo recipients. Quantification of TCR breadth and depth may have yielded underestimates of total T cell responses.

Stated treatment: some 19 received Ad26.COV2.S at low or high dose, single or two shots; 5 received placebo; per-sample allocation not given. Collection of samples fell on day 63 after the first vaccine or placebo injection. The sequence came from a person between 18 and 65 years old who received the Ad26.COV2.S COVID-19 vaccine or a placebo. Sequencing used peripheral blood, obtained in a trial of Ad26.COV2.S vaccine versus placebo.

The chain's CDR3 is CASSYRGSGTLETQYF. CDR3 bases: TGTGCCAGCAGTTACAGAGGATCCGGAACATTAGAGACCCAGTACTTC. The V call is TRBV6-2 or TRBV6-3, the J call TRBJ2-5; D gene unclear. V lost 2 bases, J lost 4 bases, and 17 bases lay in between. The germline gives CDR1 MNHEY, CDR2 SVGEGT. CDR3 length: 16 amino acids.